This T cell receptor beta chain was identified during a study of T cell changes during pregnancy in multiple sclerosis. The junction had 6 bases not matched to a gene; V was cut back by 6 bases and J by 4 bases. Germline V gene lookup returns CDR1 MNHNS and CDR2 SASEGT. CDR3 length: 15 amino acids. Assay used: immunoSEQ multiplex PCR; TCRdb lists only in-frame clones, some missing. The table records 60,000 or so clones, 92% of them present only once. This chain connects TRBV6-1 to TRBJ1-5; 10 bases fit TRBD1. Sample: peripheral blood, taken in the first trimester of pregnancy. The TCR sequence derives from a female donor with multiple sclerosis, enrolled in a pregnancy study. CDR3 region: CASRPGQGSNQPQHF. The CDR3 region has the DNA TGTGCCAGCAGGCCGGGACAGGGGAGTAATCAGCCCCAGCATTTT.